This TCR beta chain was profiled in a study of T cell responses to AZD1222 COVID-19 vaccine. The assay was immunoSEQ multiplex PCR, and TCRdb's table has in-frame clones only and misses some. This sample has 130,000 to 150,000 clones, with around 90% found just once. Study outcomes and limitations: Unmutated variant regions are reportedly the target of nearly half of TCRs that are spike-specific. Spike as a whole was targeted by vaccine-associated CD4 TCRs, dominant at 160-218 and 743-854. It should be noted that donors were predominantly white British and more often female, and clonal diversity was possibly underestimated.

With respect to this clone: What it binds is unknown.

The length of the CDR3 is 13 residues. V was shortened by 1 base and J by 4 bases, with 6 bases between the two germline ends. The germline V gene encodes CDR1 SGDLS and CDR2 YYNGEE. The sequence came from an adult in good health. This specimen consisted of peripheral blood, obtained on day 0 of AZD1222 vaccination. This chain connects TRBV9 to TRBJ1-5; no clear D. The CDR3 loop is CASSVSPNQPQHF. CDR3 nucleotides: TGTGCCAGCAGCGTATCGCCAAATCAGCCCCAGCATTTT.